Described below is a single T cell receptor beta chain sequence and its context. Its antigen remains unidentified. The entry originates in a study of somatic mutations in cytotoxic T cells in rheumatoid arthritis. Study-level results: The targets (antigens) of the expanded CD8+ clones were not known. The modest underrepresentation of TRBV07 observed in rheumatoid arthritis patients was not subjected to multiple-comparison adjustment.

The CDR3 has 16 residues. CDR1 is SEHNR and CDR2 is FQNEAQ in the germline V gene (reference sequence). V lost 0 bases to trimming and J lost 9 bases; unmatched junction nucleotides: 9. Sequenced by immunoSEQ multiplex PCR; TCRdb stores in-frame clones only, minus some. This sample has approximately 18,000 clones, with 86% found just once. Blood donors with median age about 51 years (range about 21-70), 55% female, served as healthy controls. The sample taken for sequencing was CD8+ T cells sorted from blood. The V call is TRBV7-9, the J call TRBJ2-1; 9 bases fit TRBD2. The receptor was derived from a man in his forties or fifties in good health. CDR3 protein: CASSLAPSGNGVEQFF. The CDR3 coding sequence is TGTGCCAGCAGCTTAGCGCCTAGCGGGAATGGGGTTGAGCAGTTCTTC.